The subject of this entry is one T cell receptor beta chain. Its matching antigen is unknown. This sample was taken from a study of OX40 agonist ivuxolimab in advanced cancers. Study details: The dose-escalation cohort was about 87% male, with a mean age of about 60 years, ranging about 23 to 80. Three dose-escalation patients had partial responses: one with hepatocellular carcinoma and two with cutaneous melanoma. Whole-study results and caveats: Expanded clones were, on average, more numerous among CD8+ T cells than CD4+.

Profiled with immunoSEQ multiplex PCR; TCRdb holds only in-frame clones, not every one. The table shows more than 90,000 clones, with under 90% occurring only once. Sequencing was performed on CD4+ or CD8+ T cells sorted from blood, taken in a trial of the OX40 agonist ivuxolimab. This TCR came from an adult with an advanced solid tumor such as melanoma, head and neck, liver or kidney cancer.

CDR3 coding DNA: TGTGCCAGCACCCGGGGCTCACCCCTCCACTTT. This codes for CASTRGSPLHF. The V and J genes are TRBV2 and TRBJ1-6; D possibly corresponds to TRBD1 (5 bases). The CDR3 contains 11 residues. The ends were cut back, 7 bases at V and 10 bases at J, with 8 bases in the middle. Looked up from germline, CDR1 is SNHLY and CDR2 is FYNNEI.